Listed here are 22 T cell receptor beta chains from one sample, sequenced in a study of T-cell reconstitution after alpha-beta-depleted transplantation in children. Preparation of the TCRbeta library used unique molecular identifiers. TCRdb re-analysed the PCR reads in MiXCR, keeping a single row per CDR3 protein. The data hold roughly 350,000 distinct CDR3 sequences, with under 20% observed a single time. The sample consisted of PBMCs, mostly from graft donor cells, taken 360 days after TCRalphabeta/CD19-depleted stem cell transplant. All receptors derive from a male patient aged 2-9 years who had a stem cell transplant for acute lymphoblastic leukemia, so the T cells may come from the graft donor.

This clonotype appeared a few times. The genes are TRBV7-2 and TRBJ2-7, with D hard to call. The CDR3 totals 14 residues. Trimming removed 4 bases at V and 0 bases at J, with 10 bases between. Germline lookup yields CDR1 SGHTA and CDR2 FQGNSA. In DNA, the CDR3 is TGTGCCAGCAGCTCTCACCCGAGCTCCTACGAGCAGTACTTC. It encodes CASSSHPSSYEQYF.

The chain joins TRBV5-1 to TRBJ2-5, with 11 nucleotides matching TRBD1. The CDR3 consists of 15 residues. With V trimmed by 3 bases and J by 5 bases, 6 bases remained unmatched. Germline CDR1 reads SGHRS; CDR2 reads YFSETQ. The CDR3 sequence is CASSWGTGGRETQYF. The CDR3 nucleotides read TGCGCCAGCAGCTGGGGGACAGGGGGTCGCGAGACCCAGTACTTC.

This clonotype was seen a handful of times. The rearrangement uses TRBV5-1 and TRBJ2-3; 7 nucleotides agree with TRBD1. The V gene's germline CDR1 is SGHRS and CDR2 YFSETQ. The CDR3 is 15 residues long. Losses at the gene ends were 0 bases for V and 2 bases for J; bases not matched to a gene: 3. The CDR3: CASSLDRGDTDTQYF. The DNA of the CDR3 is TGCGCCAGCAGCTTGGACAGGGGAGACACAGATACGCAGTATTTT.

In this sample, this clonotype turned up a few times. DNA of the CDR3: TGTGCCAGCAGTGCCCAATCCAGGAGTTTAGACTACGAGCAGTACTTC. Its protein is CASSAQSRSLDYEQYF. V is TRBV12-3 or TRBV12-4 and J is TRBJ2-7, with D hard to call. V lost 5 bases to trimming and J lost 3 bases, with 20 bases between them. CDR3 size: 16 residues.

This clonotype came up a few times. This chain joins TRBV20-1 and TRBJ2-5; tentatively, D is TRBD2 (7 bases). There are 16 residues in the CDR3. Trimming removed 5 bases from V and 5 bases from J, with 24 bases in between. The germline V gene encodes CDR1 DFQATT and CDR2 SNEGSKA (reference sequence). DNA of the CDR3: TGCAGTGCTCCTAGGGGGGGGAGGCACTTTCAGGAGACCCAGTACTTC. Its protein product is CSAPRGGRHFQETQYF.

The table lists this clonotype with a few counts. The genes are TRBV27 and TRBJ2-7; 7 bases agree with TRBD1. V lost 6 bases to trimming and J lost 2 bases; unmatched junction nucleotides: 7. This CDR3 comprises 14 residues. Germline V gene sequence: CDR1 MNHEY, CDR2 SMNVEV (reference sequence). This chain's CDR3 is CASRADRAPYEQYF. The CDR3 coding sequence is TGTGCCAGCAGGGCCGACAGGGCGCCCTACGAGCAGTACTTC.

This clonotype showed up just a few times. The gene calls are TRBV12-3 or TRBV12-4 and TRBJ2-1, with a possible D match to TRBD1 (5 bases). CDR3 size: 11 residues. The V gene lost 6 bases and the J gene lost 8 bases, with 8 bases spanning the gap. CDR3 sequence reads: CASRQGDEQFF. The CDR3 DNA follows: TGTGCCAGCAGGCAGGGTGATGAGCAGTTCTTC.

A few counts support this clonotype. The J gene is TRBJ2-1, the V gene TRBV6-5; 12 bases line up with TRBD2. V shed 4 bases, J shed 8 bases, and the junction held 3 bases outside the gene matches. The CDR3 spans 14 residues. The germline V gene has CDR1 MNHEY and CDR2 SVGAGI. CDR3 DNA sequence: TGTGCCAGCAGTTTCCTAGCGGGAGGGGATGAGCAGTTCTTC. Residues: CASSFLAGGDEQFF.

The rearrangement joins TRBV28 to TRBJ2-7; weak D call: TRBD2 (5 bases). Germline CDR1 reads MDHEN; CDR2 reads SYDVKM. With 6 bases removed from V and 0 bases from J, the gap between germline ends came to 18 bases. The CDR3 covers 16 residues. In DNA, the CDR3 is TGTGCCAGCAGAGTAGGTGCAGGTCGGGGCTCCTACGAGCAGTACTTC. Its translation is CASRVGAGRGSYEQYF.

This clonotype was seen a few times. V and J are TRBV11-2 and TRBJ2-2, with D possibly matching TRBD2 (7 bases). Per germline, CDR1 SGHAT and CDR2 FQNNGV. The CDR3 is 18 residues long. The V end lost 1 base, the J end lost 3 bases, and 18 bases lay between the germline ends. CDR3 in DNA: TGTGCCAGCAGCTTAGTGGGGGGGCTAGGACCATACACCGGGGAGCTGTTTTTT. This gives the protein CASSLVGGLGPYTGELFF. Using reference TRBV11-2 and TRBJ2-2 for the parts outside the CDR3, the full variable domain is EAGVAQSPRYKIIEKRQSVAFWCNPISGHATLYWYQQILGQGPKLLIQFQNNGVVDDSQLPKDRFSAERLKGVDSTLKIQPAKLEDSAVYLCASSLVGGLGPYTGELFFGEGSRLTVL.

In its sample, this clonotype was seen a few times. The rearrangement joins TRBV2 to TRBJ2-1, with TRBD2 identical over 11 bases. The germline gives CDR1 SNHLY, CDR2 FYNNEI. V trimming: 10 bases; J trimming: 2 bases; junction bases outside the gene matches: 4. The CDR3 is made up of 14 amino acids. The CDR3 DNA reads as TGTGCCACCACTAGCGGGAGCACCTACAATGAGCAGTTCTTC. Its translation is CATTSGSTYNEQFF.

V is TRBV4-3 and J is TRBJ2-1, with 10 nucleotides matching TRBD2. Trimming cost V 0 bases and J 8 bases; bases outside gene matches: 13. CDR1 is LGHNA, CDR2 YSLEER, per germline. The CDR3 has 18 amino acids. The CDR3 nucleotides read TGCGCCAGCAGCCAAGATATTCGAGTAGCGGGAGGTGGCGATGAGCAGTTCTTC. As protein: CASSQDIRVAGGGDEQFF.

The genes are TRBV4-2 and TRBJ1-4; D call uncertain. The V gene's germline CDR1 is LGHNA and CDR2 YNFKEQ. V gave up 0 bases and J gave up 4 bases, with 6 bases separating them. This CDR3 comprises 14 residues. The CDR3 nucleotides read TGTGCCAGCAGCCAAGAAGGGTTTAATGAAAAACTGTTTTTT. Encoded protein: CASSQEGFNEKLFF.

The gene calls are TRBV28 and TRBJ2-2; TRBD1 agrees at 7 bases. CDR1 and CDR2 from the germline V gene are MDHEN and SYDVKM. The CDR3 runs 20 residues. Trimming removed 1 base from V and 2 bases from J; junction bases left unmatched: 16. CDR3 protein: CASSLFWPRGQSQNTGELFF. CDR3 nucleotide sequence: TGTGCCAGCAGTTTATTTTGGCCCCGGGGACAGTCACAAAACACCGGGGAGCTGTTTTTT.

The V gene is TRBV7-9, the J gene TRBJ2-3, with 9 bases lining up with TRBD2. Germline CDR1 reads SEHNR; CDR2 reads FQNEAQ (reference sequence). The V and J ends lost 3 bases and 1 base, in that order; junction bases with no gene match: 5. The CDR3 is made up of 16 amino acids. The CDR3: CASSLMIAGGTDTQYF. CDR3 nucleotide sequence: TGTGCCAGCAGCTTGATGATAGCGGGAGGCACAGATACGCAGTATTTT.

With respect to this clonotype: A read error may explain this, as a much larger clone is one base away. V is TRBV28 and J is TRBJ2-5, with 7 positions matching TRBD1. The V gene's germline CDR1 is MDHEN and CDR2 SYDVKM. The CDR3 covers 13 residues. CDR3 sequence reads: CASSLGQQETRYF. In DNA form, the CDR3 reads TGTGCCAGCAGTCTGGGACAGCAAGAGACCCGGTACTTC.

The V call is TRBV30, the J call TRBJ1-1; tentatively, D is TRBD1 (5 bases). V was trimmed by 6 bases and J by 11 bases, leaving 16 bases between them. The CDR3 totals 11 residues. CDR1 is GTSNPN, CDR2 SVGIG, per germline (reference sequence). In DNA, the CDR3 is TGTGCCTGTACTACCGGGGCCTTGGCTTTCTTT. Translating it yields CACTTGALAFF.

The genes are TRBV20-1 and TRBJ1-2; D unresolved. Deletions cut 7 bases from V and 2 bases from J, with 2 bases between. Germline CDR1 and CDR2: DFQATT and SNEGSKA (reference sequence). The CDR3 covers 9 residues. CDR3 in DNA: TGCAGTGTCAACTATGGCTACACCTTC. Translated: CSVNYGYTF.

The chain links TRBV4-1 to TRBJ1-5; D is ambiguous. Between the trimmed V and J ends, which lost 4 bases and 2 bases, there was a span of 9 bases. The germline V gene encodes CDR1 MGHRA and CDR2 YSYEKL. The CDR3 has 14 residues. The CDR3 bases are TGCGCCAGCAGCCGCAGTCTGCGCAATCAGCCCCAGCATTTT. Translation: CASSRSLRNQPQHF.

This clonotype was seen a handful of times. V usage is TRBV11-1 and J usage is TRBJ2-5, with a tentative D call TRBD2 (6 bases). Trimming took 0 bases from V and 2 from J, leaving 31 bases between them. The V gene's germline CDR1 is SGHAT and CDR2 FQDESV (reference sequence). This CDR3 has 22 amino acids. CDR3 loop: CASSLAPGIPPLLANSQETQYF. CDR3 bases: TGTGCCAGCAGCTTAGCGCCCGGAATCCCTCCCCTCCTAGCGAATTCTCAAGAGACCCAGTACTTC.

Points on this clonotype: The junction does not match germline at one end; this may be a read error. The J gene is TRBJ2-2, the V gene TRBV7-2; a weak D match, TRBD2 (5 bases). Per the germline V gene, CDR1 is SGHTA and CDR2 is FQGNSA. This CDR3 is built from 13 residues. The DNA for the CDR3 is TGTGCCATCAGCTTAGCGCGCACCGGGGAGCTGTTTTTT. This translates into CAISLARTGELFF.

The gene calls are TRBV9 and TRBJ1-3, with no clear D. V was clipped by 4 bases and J by 2 bases, with 10 bases between them. The CDR3 totals 14 residues. Germline V gives CDR1 SGDLS, CDR2 YYNGEE. CDR3 loop: CASSPTKAGNTIYF. The DNA for the CDR3 is TGTGCCAGCAGCCCTACGAAGGCTGGAAACACCATATATTTT.